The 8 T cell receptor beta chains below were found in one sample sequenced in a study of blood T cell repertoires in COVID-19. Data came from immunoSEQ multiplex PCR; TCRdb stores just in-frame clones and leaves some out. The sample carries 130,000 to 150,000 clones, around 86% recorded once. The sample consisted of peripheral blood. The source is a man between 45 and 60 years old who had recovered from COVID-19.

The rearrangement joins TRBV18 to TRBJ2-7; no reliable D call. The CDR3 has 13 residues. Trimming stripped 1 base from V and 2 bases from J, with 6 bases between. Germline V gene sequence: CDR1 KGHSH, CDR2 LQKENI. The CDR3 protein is CASSPLEAYEQYF. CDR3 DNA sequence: TGTGCCAGCTCACCACTAGAAGCCTACGAGCAGTACTTC.

The CDR3 protein is CSASYARGSTYEQYF. For the CDR3, the DNA is TGCAGTGCTAGTTATGCGCGGGGGAGCACCTACGAGCAGTACTTC. This chain links TRBV20-1 with TRBJ2-7; TRBD2 matches 7 bases. The CDR3 extends over 15 amino acids. Germline CDR1 DFQATT, CDR2 SNEGSKA (reference sequence). V lost 3 bases to trimming and J lost 2 bases; unmatched junction nucleotides: 10.

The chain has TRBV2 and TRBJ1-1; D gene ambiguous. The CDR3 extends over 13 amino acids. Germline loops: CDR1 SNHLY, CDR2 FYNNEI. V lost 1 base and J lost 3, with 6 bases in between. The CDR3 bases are TGTGCCAGCAGTGAAGTGAGGGACACTGAAGCTTTCTTT. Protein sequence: CASSEVRDTEAFF.

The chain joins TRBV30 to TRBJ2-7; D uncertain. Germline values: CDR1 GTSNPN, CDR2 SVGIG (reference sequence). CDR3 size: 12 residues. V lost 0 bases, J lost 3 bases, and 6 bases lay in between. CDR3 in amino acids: CAWSVYGYEQYF. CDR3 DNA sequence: TGTGCCTGGAGTGTTTACGGCTACGAGCAGTACTTC. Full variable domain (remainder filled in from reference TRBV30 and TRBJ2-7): SQTIHQWPATLVQPVGSPLSLECTVEGTSNPNLYWYRQAAGRGLQLLFYSVGIGQISSEVPQNLSASRPQDRQFILSSKKLLLSDSGFYLCAWSVYGYEQYFGPGTRLTVT.

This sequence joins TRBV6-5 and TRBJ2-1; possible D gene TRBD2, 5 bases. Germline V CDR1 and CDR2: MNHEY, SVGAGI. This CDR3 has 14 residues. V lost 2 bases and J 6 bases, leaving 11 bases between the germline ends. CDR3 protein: CASSYGERGNEQFF. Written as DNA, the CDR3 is TGTGCCAGCAGTTACGGTGAACGGGGCAATGAGCAGTTCTTC.

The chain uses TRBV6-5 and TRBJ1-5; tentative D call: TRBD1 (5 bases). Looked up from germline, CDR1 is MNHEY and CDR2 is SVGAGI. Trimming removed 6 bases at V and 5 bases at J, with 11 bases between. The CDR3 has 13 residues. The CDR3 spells CASRAGIDQPQHF. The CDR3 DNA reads TGTGCCAGCAGGGCAGGGATCGATCAGCCCCAGCATTTT.

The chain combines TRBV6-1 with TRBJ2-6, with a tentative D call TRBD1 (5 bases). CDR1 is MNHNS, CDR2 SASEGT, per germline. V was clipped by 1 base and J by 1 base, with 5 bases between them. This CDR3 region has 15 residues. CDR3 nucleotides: TGTGCCAGCAGTGAAGAGGGGTCTGGGGCCAACGTCCTGACTTTC. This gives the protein CASSEEGSGANVLTF.

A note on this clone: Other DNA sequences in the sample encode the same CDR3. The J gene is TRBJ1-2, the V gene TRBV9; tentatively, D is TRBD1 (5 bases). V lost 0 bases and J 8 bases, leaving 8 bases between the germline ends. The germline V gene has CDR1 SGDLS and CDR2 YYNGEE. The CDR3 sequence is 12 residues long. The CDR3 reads CASSVVGGGYTF. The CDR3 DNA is TGTGCCAGCAGCGTAGTGGGGGGAGGCTACACCTTC.